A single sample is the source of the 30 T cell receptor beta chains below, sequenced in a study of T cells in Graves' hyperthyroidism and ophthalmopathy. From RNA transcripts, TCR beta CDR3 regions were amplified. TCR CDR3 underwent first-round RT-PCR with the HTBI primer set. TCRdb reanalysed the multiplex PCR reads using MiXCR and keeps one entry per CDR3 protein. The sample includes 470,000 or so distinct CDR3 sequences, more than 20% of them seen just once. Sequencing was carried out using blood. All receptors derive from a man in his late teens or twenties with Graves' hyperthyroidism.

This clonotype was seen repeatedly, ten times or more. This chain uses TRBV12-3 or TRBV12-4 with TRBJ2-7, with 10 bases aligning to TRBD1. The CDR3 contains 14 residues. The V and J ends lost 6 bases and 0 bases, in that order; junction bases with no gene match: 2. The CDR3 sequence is CASSRTGGSYEQYF. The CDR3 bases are TGTGCCAGCAGCCGGACAGGGGGCTCCTACGAGCAGTACTTC.

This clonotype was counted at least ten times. CDR3 loop: CASSQVGIAGELFF. The DNA of the CDR3 is TGCGCCAGCAGCCAAGTGGGTATAGCCGGGGAGCTGTTTTTT. This rearrangement joins TRBV4-1 to TRBJ2-2; D is unclear. The CDR3 loop spans 14 amino acids. The germline CDR1 and CDR2 sequences are MGHRA and YSYEKL. Trimming removed 1 base from V and 6 bases from J, with 9 bases in between.

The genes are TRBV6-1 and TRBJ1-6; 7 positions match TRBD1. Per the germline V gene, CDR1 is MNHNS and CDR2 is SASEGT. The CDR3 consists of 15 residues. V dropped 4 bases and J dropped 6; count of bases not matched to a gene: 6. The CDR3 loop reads CASSALTGSNSPLHF. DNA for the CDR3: TGTGCCAGCAGTGCCTTGACAGGGAGTAATTCACCCCTCCACTTT.

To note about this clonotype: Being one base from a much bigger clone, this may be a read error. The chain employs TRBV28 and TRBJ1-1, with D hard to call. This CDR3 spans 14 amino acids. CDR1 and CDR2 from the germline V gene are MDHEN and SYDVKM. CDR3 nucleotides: TGTGCCAGCAGTTTCGAGTCTGAGAACACTGAAGCTCTCTTT. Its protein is CASSFESENTEALF.

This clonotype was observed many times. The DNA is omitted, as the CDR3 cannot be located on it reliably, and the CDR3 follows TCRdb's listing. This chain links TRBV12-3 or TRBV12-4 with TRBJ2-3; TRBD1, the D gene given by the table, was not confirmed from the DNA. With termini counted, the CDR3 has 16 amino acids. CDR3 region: CASSSSTGGATDTQYF.

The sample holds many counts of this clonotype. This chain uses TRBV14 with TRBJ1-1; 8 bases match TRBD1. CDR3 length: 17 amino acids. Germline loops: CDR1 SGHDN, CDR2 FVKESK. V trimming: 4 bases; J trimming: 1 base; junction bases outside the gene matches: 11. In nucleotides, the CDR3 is TGTGCCAGCAGCCGAATTCCAGGGGGCGGGCCGAACACTGAAGCTTTCTTT. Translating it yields CASSRIPGGGPNTEAFF. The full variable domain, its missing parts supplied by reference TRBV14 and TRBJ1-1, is EAGVTQFPSHSVIEKGQTVTLRCDPISGHDNLYWYRRVMGKEIKFLLHFVKESKQDESGMPNNRFLAERTGGTYSTLKVQPAELEDSGVYFCASSRIPGGGPNTEAFFGQGTRLTVV.

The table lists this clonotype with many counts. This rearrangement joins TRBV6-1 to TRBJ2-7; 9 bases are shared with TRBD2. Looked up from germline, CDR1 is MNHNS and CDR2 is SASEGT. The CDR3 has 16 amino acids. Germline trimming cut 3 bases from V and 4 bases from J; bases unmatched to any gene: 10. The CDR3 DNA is TGTGCCAGCAGTGATTCTGTTGCGGGGGGGCTTTACGAGCAGTACTTC. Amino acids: CASSDSVAGGLYEQYF.

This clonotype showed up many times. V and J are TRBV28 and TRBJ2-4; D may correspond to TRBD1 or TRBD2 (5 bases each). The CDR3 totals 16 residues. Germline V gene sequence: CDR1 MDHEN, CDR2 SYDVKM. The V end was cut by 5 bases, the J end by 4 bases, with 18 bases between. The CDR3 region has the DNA TGTGCCAGCAGTGTCGATCAACGGGACGGGAAAAACATTCAGTACTTC. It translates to CASSVDQRDGKNIQYF. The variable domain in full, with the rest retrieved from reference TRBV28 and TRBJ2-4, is DVKVTQSSRYLVKRTGEKVFLECVQDMDHENMFWYRQDPGLGLRLIYFSYDVKMKEKGDIPEGYSVSREKKERFSLILESASTNQTSMYLCASSVDQRDGKNIQYFGAGTRLSVL.

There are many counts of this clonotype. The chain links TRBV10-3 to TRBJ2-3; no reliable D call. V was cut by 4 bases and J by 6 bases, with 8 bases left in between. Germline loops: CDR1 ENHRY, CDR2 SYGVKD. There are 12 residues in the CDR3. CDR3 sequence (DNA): TGTGCCATCAGTGGGCTTATGGATACGCAGTATTTT. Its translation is CAISGLMDTQYF.

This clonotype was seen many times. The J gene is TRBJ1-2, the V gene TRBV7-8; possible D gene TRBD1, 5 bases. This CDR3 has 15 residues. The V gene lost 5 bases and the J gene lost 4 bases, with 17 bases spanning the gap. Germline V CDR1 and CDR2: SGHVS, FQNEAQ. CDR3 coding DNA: TGTGCCAGCAGCCCCGCAACGACAGCGGGCTATGGCTACACCTTC. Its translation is CASSPATTAGYGYTF.

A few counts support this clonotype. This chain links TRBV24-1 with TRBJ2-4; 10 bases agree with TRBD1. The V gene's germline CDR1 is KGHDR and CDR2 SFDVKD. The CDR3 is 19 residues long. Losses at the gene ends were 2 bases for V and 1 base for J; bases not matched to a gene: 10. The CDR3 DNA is TGTGCCACCAGTGATTCCCGGGACAGGGGAGCCTCGGCCAAAAACATTCAGTACTTC. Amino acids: CATSDSRDRGASAKNIQYF.

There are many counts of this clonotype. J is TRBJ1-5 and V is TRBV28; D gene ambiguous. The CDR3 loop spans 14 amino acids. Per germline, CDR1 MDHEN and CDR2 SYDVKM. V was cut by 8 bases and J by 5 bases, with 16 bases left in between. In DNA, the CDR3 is TGTGCCAGCGGCTACCTGGGAGGGCATCAGCCCCAGCATTTT. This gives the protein CASGYLGGHQPQHF. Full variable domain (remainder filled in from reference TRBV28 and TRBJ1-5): DVKVTQSSRYLVKRTGEKVFLECVQDMDHENMFWYRQDPGLGLRLIYFSYDVKMKEKGDIPEGYSVSREKKERFSLILESASTNQTSMYLCASGYLGGHQPQHFGDGTRLSIL.

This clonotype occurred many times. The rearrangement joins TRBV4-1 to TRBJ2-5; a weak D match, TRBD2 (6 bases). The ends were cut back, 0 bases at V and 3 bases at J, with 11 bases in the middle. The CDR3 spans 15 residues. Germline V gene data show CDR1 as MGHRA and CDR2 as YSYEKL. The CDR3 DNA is TGCGCCAGCAGCCAAGAACAGCGGGCAAAAGAGACCCAGTACTTC. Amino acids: CASSQEQRAKETQYF.

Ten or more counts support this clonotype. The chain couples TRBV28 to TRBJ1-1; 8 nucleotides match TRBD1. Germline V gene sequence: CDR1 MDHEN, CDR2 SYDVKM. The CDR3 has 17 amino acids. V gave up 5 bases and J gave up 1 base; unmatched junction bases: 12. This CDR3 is CASSPTDRARANTEAFF. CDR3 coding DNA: TGTGCCAGCAGTCCGACGGACAGGGCAAGGGCGAACACTGAAGCTTTCTTT. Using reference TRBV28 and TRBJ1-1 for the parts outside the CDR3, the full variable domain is DVKVTQSSRYLVKRTGEKVFLECVQDMDHENMFWYRQDPGLGLRLIYFSYDVKMKEKGDIPEGYSVSREKKERFSLILESASTNQTSMYLCASSPTDRARANTEAFFGQGTRLTVV.

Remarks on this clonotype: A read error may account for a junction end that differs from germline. The CDR3 region is CSARGGTGELCF. The CDR3 bases are TGCAGTGCTAGAGGGGGTACCGGGGAGCTGTGTTTT. V and J are TRBV20-1 and TRBJ2-2; TRBD2 is a possible D gene (5 bases). There are 12 residues in the CDR3. From germline, CDR1 is DFQATT and CDR2 SNEGSKA (reference sequence).

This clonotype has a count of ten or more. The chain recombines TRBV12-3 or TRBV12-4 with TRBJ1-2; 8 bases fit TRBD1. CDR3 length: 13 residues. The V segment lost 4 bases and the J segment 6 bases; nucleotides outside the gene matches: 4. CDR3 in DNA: TGTGCCAGCAGTTGGACAGGGACGGATGGCTACACCTTC. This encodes CASSWTGTDGYTF.

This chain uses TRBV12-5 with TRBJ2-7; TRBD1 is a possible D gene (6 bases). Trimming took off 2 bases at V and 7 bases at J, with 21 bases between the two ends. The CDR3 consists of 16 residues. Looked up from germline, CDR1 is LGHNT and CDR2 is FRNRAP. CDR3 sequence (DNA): TGTGCTAGTGGTTTGCCCTCCAGAGACAGGTACCTTGAGCAGTACTTC. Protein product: CASGLPSRDRYLEQYF.

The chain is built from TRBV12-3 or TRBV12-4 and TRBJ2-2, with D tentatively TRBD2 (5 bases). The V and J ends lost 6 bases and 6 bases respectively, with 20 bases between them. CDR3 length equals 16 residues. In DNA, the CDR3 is TGTGCCAGCAGCCCTAACACTGGGAGTCCTTCCGGGGAGCTGTTTTTT. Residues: CASSPNTGSPSGELFF.

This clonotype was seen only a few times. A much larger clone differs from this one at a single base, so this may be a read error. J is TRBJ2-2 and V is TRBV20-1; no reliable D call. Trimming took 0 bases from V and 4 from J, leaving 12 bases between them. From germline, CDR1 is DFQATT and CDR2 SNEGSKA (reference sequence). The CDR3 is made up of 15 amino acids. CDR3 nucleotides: TGCAGTGCTAGAGAGAAGGGCTTAAGCACCGGGGAGCTGTTTTTT. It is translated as CSAREKGLSTGELFF.

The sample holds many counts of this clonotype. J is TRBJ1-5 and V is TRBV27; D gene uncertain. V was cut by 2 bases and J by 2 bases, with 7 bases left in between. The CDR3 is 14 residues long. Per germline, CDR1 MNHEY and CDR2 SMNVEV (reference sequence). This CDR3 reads CASSLTDGNQPQHF. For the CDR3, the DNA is TGTGCCAGCAGTTTAACCGACGGCAATCAGCCCCAGCATTTT.

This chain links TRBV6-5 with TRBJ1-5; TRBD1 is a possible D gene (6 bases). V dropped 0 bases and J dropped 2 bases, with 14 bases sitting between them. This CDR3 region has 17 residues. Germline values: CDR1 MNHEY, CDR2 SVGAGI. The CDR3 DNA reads TGTGCCAGCAGTTACTCGCTGGGGGCGCGAGGCAATCAGCCCCAGCATTTT. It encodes CASSYSLGARGNQPQHF.

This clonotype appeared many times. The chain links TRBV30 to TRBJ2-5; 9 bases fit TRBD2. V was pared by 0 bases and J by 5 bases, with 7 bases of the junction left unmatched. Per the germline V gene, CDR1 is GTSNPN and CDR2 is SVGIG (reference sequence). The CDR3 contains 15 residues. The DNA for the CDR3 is TGTGCCTGGAGTGTGGGAGCGGGGGGCCGGGAGACCCAGTACTTC. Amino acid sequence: CAWSVGAGGRETQYF.

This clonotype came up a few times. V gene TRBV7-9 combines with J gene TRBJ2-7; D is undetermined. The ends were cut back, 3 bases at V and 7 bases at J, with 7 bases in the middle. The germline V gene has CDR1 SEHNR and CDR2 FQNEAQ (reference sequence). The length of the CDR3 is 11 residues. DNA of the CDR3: TGTGCCAGCAGCTTTGGAGTAGAGCAGTACTTC. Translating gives CASSFGVEQYF.

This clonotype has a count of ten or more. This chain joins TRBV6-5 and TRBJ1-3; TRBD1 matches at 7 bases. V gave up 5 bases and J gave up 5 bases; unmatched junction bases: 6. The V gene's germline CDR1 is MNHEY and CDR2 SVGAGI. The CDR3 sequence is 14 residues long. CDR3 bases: TGTGCCAGCAGTATACAGGGGCGTAGAAACACCATATATTTT. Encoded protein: CASSIQGRRNTIYF.

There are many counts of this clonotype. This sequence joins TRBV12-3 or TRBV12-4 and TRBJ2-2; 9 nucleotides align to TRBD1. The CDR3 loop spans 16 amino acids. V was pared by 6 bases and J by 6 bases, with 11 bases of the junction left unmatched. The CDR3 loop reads CASSLTLGQGPGELFF. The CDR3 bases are TGTGCCAGCAGCCTTACCCTGGGACAGGGACCCGGGGAGCTGTTTTTT.

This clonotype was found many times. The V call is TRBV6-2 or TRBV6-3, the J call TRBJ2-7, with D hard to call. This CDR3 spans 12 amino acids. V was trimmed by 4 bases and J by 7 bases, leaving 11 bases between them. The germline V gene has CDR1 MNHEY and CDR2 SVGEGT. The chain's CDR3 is CASSFGLGEQYF. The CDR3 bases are TGTGCCAGCAGTTTTGGCCTCGGGGAGCAGTACTTC.

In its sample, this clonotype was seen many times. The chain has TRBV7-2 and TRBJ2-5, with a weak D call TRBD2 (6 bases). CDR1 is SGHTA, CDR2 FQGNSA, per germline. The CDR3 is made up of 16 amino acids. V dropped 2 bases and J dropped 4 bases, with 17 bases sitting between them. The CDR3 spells CASSLSMTRLPETQYF. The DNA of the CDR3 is TGTGCCAGCAGCTTAAGCATGACTAGACTCCCAGAGACCCAGTACTTC.

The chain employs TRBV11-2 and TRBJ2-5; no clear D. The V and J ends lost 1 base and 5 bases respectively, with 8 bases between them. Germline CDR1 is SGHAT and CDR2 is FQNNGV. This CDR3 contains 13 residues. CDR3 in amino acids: CASSLARPETQYF. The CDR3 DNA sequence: TGTGCCAGCAGCTTAGCCAGGCCGGAGACCCAGTACTTC.

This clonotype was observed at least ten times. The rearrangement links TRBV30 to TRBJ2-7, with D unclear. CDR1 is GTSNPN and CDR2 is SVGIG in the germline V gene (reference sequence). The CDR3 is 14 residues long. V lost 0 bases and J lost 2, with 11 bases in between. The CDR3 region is CAWSVMAATYEQYF. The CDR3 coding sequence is TGTGCCTGGAGTGTAATGGCGGCGACCTACGAGCAGTACTTC.

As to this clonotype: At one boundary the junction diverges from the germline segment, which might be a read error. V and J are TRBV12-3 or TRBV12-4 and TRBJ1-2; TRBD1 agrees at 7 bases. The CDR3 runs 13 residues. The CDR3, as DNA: TGTGCCAACAGTTTTCCAGGGGGAGATGGCTACACCTTC. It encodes CANSFPGGDGYTF.